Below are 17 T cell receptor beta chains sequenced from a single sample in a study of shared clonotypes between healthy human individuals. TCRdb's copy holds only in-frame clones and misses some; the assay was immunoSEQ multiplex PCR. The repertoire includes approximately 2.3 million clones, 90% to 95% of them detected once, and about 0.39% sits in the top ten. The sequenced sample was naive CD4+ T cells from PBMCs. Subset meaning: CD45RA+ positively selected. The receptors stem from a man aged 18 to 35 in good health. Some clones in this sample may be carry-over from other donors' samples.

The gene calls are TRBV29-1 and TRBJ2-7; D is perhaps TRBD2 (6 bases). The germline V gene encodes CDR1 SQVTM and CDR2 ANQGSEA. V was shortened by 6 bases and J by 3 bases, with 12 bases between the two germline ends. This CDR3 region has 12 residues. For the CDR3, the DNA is TGCAGCGTGCGGACTACCTACTACGAGCAGTACTTC. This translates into CSVRTTYYEQYF.

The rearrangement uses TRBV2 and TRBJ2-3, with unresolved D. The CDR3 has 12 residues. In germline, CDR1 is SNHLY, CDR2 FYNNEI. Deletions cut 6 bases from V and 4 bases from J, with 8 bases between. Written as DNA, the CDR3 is TGTGCCAGCAGAGTTTCGGCAGATACGCAGTATTTT. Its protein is CASRVSADTQYF. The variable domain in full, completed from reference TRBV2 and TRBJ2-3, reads EPEVTQTPSHQVTQMGQEVILRCVPISNHLYFYWYRQILGQKVEFLVSFYNNEISEKSEIFDDQFSVERPDGSNFTLKIRSTKLEDSAMYFCASRVSADTQYFGPGTRLTVL.

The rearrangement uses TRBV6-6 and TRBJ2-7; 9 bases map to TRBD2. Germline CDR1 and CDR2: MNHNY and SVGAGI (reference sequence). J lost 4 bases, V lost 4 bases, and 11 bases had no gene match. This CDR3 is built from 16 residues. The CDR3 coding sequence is TGTGCCAGCAGTTCCAGCCGTAGCGGGAGTAAGTACGAGCAGTACTTC. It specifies CASSSSRSGSKYEQYF.

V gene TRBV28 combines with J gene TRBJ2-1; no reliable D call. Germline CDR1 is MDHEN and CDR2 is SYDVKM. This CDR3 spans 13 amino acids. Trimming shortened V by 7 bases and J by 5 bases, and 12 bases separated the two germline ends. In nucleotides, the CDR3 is TGTGCCAGCAACCTTTTTAGGAACAATGAGCAGTTCTTC. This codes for CASNLFRNNEQFF.

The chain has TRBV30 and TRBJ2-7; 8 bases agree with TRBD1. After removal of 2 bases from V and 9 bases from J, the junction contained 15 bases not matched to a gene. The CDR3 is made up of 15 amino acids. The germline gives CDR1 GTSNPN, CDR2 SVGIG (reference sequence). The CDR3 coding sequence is TGTGCCTGGAGTCCACCGACAGGGGTCGTAAGGGGGCAGTACTTC. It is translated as CAWSPPTGVVRGQYF.

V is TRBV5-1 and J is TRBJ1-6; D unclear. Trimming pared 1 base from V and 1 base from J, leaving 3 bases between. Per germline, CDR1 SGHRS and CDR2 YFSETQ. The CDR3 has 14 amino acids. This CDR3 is CASSLRSYNSPLHF. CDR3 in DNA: TGCGCCAGCAGCTTGAGGTCCTATAATTCACCCCTCCACTTT.

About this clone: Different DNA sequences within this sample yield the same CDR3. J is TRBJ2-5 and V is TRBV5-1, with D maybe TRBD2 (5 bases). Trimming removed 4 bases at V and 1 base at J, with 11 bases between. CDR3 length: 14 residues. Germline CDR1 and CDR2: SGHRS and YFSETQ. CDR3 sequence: CASSLVSGQETQYF. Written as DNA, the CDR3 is TGCGCCAGCAGCCTAGTGAGCGGCCAAGAGACCCAGTACTTC. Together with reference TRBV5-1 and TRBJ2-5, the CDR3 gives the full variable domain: KAGVTQTPRYLIKTRGQQVTLSCSPISGHRSVSWYQQTPGQGLQFLFEYFSETQRNKGNFPGRFSGRQFSNSRSEMNVSTLELGDSALYLCASSLVSGQETQYFGPGTRLLVL.

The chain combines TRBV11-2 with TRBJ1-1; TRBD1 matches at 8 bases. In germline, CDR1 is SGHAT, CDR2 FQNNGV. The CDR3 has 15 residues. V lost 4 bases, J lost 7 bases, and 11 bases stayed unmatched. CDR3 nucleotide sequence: TGTGCCAGCAGCTACACCCTGCCGGGGACAGGTGAAGCTTTCTTT. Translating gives CASSYTLPGTGEAFF.

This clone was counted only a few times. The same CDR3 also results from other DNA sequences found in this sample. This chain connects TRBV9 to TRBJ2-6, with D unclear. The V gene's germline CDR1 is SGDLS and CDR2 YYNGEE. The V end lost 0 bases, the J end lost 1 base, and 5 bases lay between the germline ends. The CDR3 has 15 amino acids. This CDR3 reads CASSVGGSGANVLTF. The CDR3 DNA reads TGTGCCAGCAGCGTAGGAGGATCTGGGGCCAACGTCCTGACTTTC.

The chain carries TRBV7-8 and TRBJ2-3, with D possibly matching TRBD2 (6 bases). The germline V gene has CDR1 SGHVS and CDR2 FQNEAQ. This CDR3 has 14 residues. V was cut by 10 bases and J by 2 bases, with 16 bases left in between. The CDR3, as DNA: TGTGCCACCGAAAGGGCGGGAAACACAGATACGCAGTATTTT. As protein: CATERAGNTDTQYF.

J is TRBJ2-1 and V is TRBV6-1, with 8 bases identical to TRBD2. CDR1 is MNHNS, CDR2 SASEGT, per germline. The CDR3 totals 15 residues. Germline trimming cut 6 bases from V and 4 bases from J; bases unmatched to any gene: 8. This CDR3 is CASRGGTSGYNEQFF. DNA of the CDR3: TGTGCCAGCAGGGGGGGAACTAGCGGTTACAATGAGCAGTTCTTC.

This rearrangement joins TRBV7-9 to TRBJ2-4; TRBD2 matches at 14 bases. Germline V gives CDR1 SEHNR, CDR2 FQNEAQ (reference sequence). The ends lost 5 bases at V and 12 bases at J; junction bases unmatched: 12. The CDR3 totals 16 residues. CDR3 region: CASSPHWGLAGVTQYF. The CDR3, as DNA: TGTGCCAGCAGCCCACACTGGGGACTAGCGGGAGTAACTCAGTACTTC.

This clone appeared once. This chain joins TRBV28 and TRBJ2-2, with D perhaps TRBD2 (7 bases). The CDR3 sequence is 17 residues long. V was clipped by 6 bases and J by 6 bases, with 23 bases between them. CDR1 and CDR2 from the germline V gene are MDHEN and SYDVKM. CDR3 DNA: TGTGCCAGCAGCCTCCCCAGCCTAGCGGAGGGGGCCGGGGAGCTGTTTTTT. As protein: CASSLPSLAEGAGELFF.

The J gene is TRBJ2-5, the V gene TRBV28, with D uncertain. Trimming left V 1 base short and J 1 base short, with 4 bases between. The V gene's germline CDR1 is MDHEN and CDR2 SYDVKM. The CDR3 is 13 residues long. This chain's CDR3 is CASSLFAQETQYF. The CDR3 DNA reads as TGTGCCAGCAGTTTATTTGCCCAAGAGACCCAGTACTTC. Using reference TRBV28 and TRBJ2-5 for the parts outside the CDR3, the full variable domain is DVKVTQSSRYLVKRTGEKVFLECVQDMDHENMFWYRQDPGLGLRLIYFSYDVKMKEKGDIPEGYSVSREKKERFSLILESASTNQTSMYLCASSLFAQETQYFGPGTRLLVL.

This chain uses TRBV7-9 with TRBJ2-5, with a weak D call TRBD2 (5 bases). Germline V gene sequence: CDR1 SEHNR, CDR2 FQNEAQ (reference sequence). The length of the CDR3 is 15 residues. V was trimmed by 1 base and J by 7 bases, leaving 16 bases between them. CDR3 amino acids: CASSLGRRGSGTQYF. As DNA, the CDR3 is TGTGCCAGCAGCTTAGGTAGACGGGGTTCCGGGACCCAGTACTTC.

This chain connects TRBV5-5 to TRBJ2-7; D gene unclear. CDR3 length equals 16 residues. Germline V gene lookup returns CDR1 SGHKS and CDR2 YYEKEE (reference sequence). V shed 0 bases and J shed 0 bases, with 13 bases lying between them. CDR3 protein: CASSLAASPSSYEQYF. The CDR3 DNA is TGTGCCAGCAGCTTGGCGGCTTCACCGAGCTCCTACGAGCAGTACTTC.

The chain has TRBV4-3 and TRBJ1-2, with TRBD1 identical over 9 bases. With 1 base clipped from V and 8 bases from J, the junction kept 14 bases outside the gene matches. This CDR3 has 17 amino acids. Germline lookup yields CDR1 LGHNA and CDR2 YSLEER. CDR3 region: CASSQAAGTGLHKGYTF. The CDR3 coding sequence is TGCGCCAGCAGCCAAGCTGCCGGGACAGGGCTTCATAAAGGCTACACCTTC.